This TCR beta chain was documented in a study of blood T cells in healthy people across ages. About the research overall: About one barcoded beta molecule per two T cells was captured by template switching.

Alongside a J-beta primer mix, a sample-barcoded 5' primer served in a second PCR lasting about 6 to 12 cycles. TCRdb reprocessed the 5' RACE reads with MiXCR, giving one entry per CDR3 protein. The sample contains some 780,000 distinct CDR3 sequences, roughly 56% of which appear only once. The CDR3 sequence is 14 residues long. V gave up 3 bases and J gave up 6 bases, with 13 bases separating them. The sample taken for sequencing was blood. The clonotype was recovered from a man aged 35-49 years in good health. The V gene is TRBV12-3 or TRBV12-4, the J gene TRBJ2-3, with D possibly being TRBD1 (5 bases). The CDR3 bases are TGTGCCAGCAGTTTCGGACAAAAGAGTGATACGCAGTATTTT. Translating gives CASSFGQKSDTQYF.